A selection of T cell receptor beta chains follows, all from one sample in a study of CD8+ T cells in alopecia areata. Repertoires were generated with immunoSEQ multiplex PCR, while TCRdb's copy carries only in-frame clones and drops some. Among more than 110,000 clones listed, roughly 64% were seen once. The sequenced sample was CD4+ T cells sorted from blood, obtained at week 0. These receptors all come from a human donor with alopecia areata. The CDR3 runs from the conserved cysteine through the conserved F or W. The order of the fields is clone size, J gene, D gene, V gene, CDR3 DNA, CDR3 protein. D genes are given only for firm matches. For some rows the clone size is stated as once, few or many, or as a class when expanded; others skip it.

>few|TRBJ2-3|NA|TRBV6-6
TGTGCCAGCAGTTACTCGGAGGGTACGCAGTATTTT
CASSYSEGTQYF
>NA|TRBJ1-1|TRBD1|TRBV29-1
TGCAGCGGGGTGGGACAGATGAACACTGAAGCTTTCTTT
CSGVGQMNTEAFF
>NA|TRBJ1-5|TRBD1|TRBV10-3
TGTGCCGCACGACCTGATGGAAGACAGGGACAGCCCCAGCATTTT
CAARPDGRQGQPQHF
>few|TRBJ2-3|NA|TRBV9
TGTGCCAGCAGCTCCCGTTGGACTTCCCCCACCACAGATACGCAGTATTTT
CASSSRWTSPTTDTQYF
>few|TRBJ1-2|TRBD1|TRBV5-1
TGCGCCAGCAGCTCCGGACAGGGACGAGGTGGCTACACCTTC
CASSSGQGRGGYTF
>once|TRBJ1-1|NA|TRBV30
TGTGCCTGGACAATGGAAGCTGAAGCTTTCTTT
CAWTMEAEAFF
>NA|TRBJ2-1|NA|TRBV9
TGTGCCAGCAGCGTAGGGCTCGGCTACAATGAGCAGTTCTTC
CASSVGLGYNEQFF
>many|TRBJ2-3|NA|TRBV10-2
TGCGCCAGCAGTGAGACTAGCTTCGGGGGAGATACGCAGTATTTT
CASSETSFGGDTQYF
>many|TRBJ2-5|NA|TRBV2
TGTGCCACCGGCGTAGGCAGGGCCCAAGAGACCCAGTACTTC
CATGVGRAQETQYF
>few|TRBJ1-5|NA|TRBV2
TGTGCCAGCAGGAAGGGTGAGGGCAATCAGCCCCAGCATTTT
CASRKGEGNQPQHF
>few|TRBJ2-7|NA|TRBV5-1
TGCGCCAGCAGCTTGGCAGCAGTCACCGTCTACGAGCAGTACTTC
CASSLAAVTVYEQYF
>NA|TRBJ1-2|TRBD1|TRBV30
TGTGCCTGTGACCCTAGGACAGGGCCAAACTATGGCTACACCTTC
CACDPRTGPNYGYTF
>few|TRBJ2-7|NA|TRBV6-1
TGTGCCAGCAGTGAATCATGGGCCAGCTCCTACGAGCAGTACTTC
CASSESWASSYEQYF
>NA|TRBJ2-5|NA|TRBV5-1
TGCGCCAGCAGCTTAGGACTGTTAGAACAAGAGACCCAGTACTTC
CASSLGLLEQETQYF
>NA|TRBJ1-4|NA|TRBV7-9
TGTGCCAGCAGCTCAGGAGCAACTAATGAAAAACTGTTTTTT
CASSSGATNEKLFF
>NA|TRBJ2-4|TRBD2|TRBV15
TGTGCCACCAGCAGAGAAGGGGCGAGCGGGGGGAAAAACATTCAGTACTTC
CATSREGASGGKNIQYF
>NA|TRBJ2-1|TRBD1|TRBV5-1
TGCGCCAGCAGCTTGGCGGACAGGGACGAGAATGAGCAGTTCTTC
CASSLADRDENEQFF
>NA|TRBJ2-5|TRBD1|TRBV25-1
TGTGCCAGCAGTGAACTGACAGGGCTAGGGACCCAGTACTTC
CASSELTGLGTQYF
>few|TRBJ2-5|NA|TRBV5-1
TGCGCCAGCAGCTTGTCAGGACAACCAAGAGAAAGCCAGTACTTC
CASSLSGQPRESQYF
>NA|TRBJ1-3|NA|TRBV29-1
TGCAGCGTTGTCTCAGACAGATACTCTGGAAACACCATATATTTT
CSVVSDRYSGNTIYF
>NA|TRBJ2-1|TRBD2|TRBV11-2
TGTGCCAGCAGCATACGACTAGCGGACGACAATGAGCAGTTCTTC
CASSIRLADDNEQFF
>NA|TRBJ2-7|NA|TRBV5-6
TGTGCCAGCAGCTCCCGTTGGGAAGAGCAGTACTTC
CASSSRWEEQYF
>NA|TRBJ1-2|NA|TRBV5-6
TGTGCCAGCAGCTCCGTAGGGGAGGAACTGGTTGGCTACACCTTC
CASSSVGEELVGYTF
>NA|TRBJ2-1|TRBD2|TRBV11-2
TGTGCCAGCAGCTTAACTCGTGCTAGCGGGGGAGGAGGCAATGAGCAGTTCTTC
CASSLTRASGGGGNEQFF
>few|TRBJ2-1|NA|TRBV5-1
TGCGCCAGCAGCTTGGATCTGAGCTCCTACAATGAGCAGTTCTTC
CASSLDLSSYNEQFF
>NA|TRBJ1-2|TRBD1|TRBV7-9
TGTGCCAGCAGCTTAGCAGGGGGCGTACCATATGGCTACACCTTC
CASSLAGGVPYGYTF
>NA|TRBJ2-4|NA|TRBV29-1
TGCAGCGTTGTAGGAGAGGCAGCCAAAAACATTCAGTACTTC
CSVVGEAAKNIQYF
>NA|TRBJ1-2|NA|TRBV29-1
TGCAGCGTATCACAGGGAAACTATGGCTACACCTTC
CSVSQGNYGYTF
>NA|TRBJ2-1|NA|TRBV7-2
TGTGCCAGCAGCTTAGCTGGGGGGGCCTCCTACAATGAGCAGTTCTTC
CASSLAGGASYNEQFF
>few|TRBJ1-2|NA|TRBV6-5
TGTGCCAGCAGGCTACAGGGCCGCATGGATGGCTACACCTTC
CASRLQGRMDGYTF
>NA|TRBJ2-5|TRBD2|TRBV10-3
TGTGCCATCGGGACTAGCGGGGGACAAGAGACCCAGTACTTC
CAIGTSGGQETQYF
>NA|TRBJ1-1|NA|TRBV19
TGTGCCAGTACTCAACAGGGATTGGGCACTGAAGCTTTCTTT
CASTQQGLGTEAFF
>NA|TRBJ2-7|TRBD2|TRBV27
TGTGCCAGCAGTCCCTCCGGGGGGGGAGCCCTCTACGAGCAGTACTTC
CASSPSGGGALYEQYF
>NA|TRBJ1-2|NA|TRBV5-4
TGCGCCAGCAGCCAAGATTTAGGCAGGGCTAACTATGGCTACACCTTC
CASSQDLGRANYGYTF
>NA|TRBJ2-5|NA|TRBV10-3
TGTGCCATCAGTGAGTCGCGAGAGACCCAGTACTTC
CAISESRETQYF